Listed below are T cell receptor beta chains from one sample, sequenced in a study of T-cell reconstitution after alpha-beta-depleted transplantation in children. TCRdb analysed the PCR reads with MiXCR anew, one entry per CDR3 protein. This sample yields approximately 980,000 distinct CDR3 sequences, of which around 30% are seen a single time; over 25% belongs to the top ten. Sequenced material: PBMCs, mostly from graft donor cells, taken 360 days after TCRalphabeta/CD19-depleted stem cell transplant. The receptors derive from a boy under two years old who had a stem cell transplant for SCID, so the T cells may come from the graft donor. The CDR3 runs from the conserved cysteine through the conserved F or W. Each record gives: D gene, clone size, J gene, V gene, CDR3 protein, CDR3 DNA. A D gene is named only where the DNA matches it firmly. A clone size is listed for some rows: how often the clone was seen (once, few, many), or a class if it is expanded.

D: NA; size: NA; J: TRBJ1-4; V: TRBV3-1; CDR3: CASSQASGDLGKLFF; DNA: TGTGCCAGCAGCCAAGCGTCGGGGGATTTGGGAAAACTGTTTTTT
D: TRBD2; size: NA; J: TRBJ2-1; V: TRBV5-1; CDR3: CASSREARVFSHDEQFF; DNA: TGCGCCAGCAGCCGGGAGGCGCGAGTGTTCTCACACGATGAGCAGTTCTTC
D: TRBD1; size: NA; J: TRBJ2-3; V: TRBV7-3; CDR3: CASSSRPVTGTTDTQYF; DNA: TGTGCCAGCAGCTCCCGACCTGTGACAGGGACCACAGATACGCAGTATTTT
D: TRBD2; size: few; J: TRBJ2-1; V: TRBV2; CDR3: CASSPIGAGLYNEQFF; DNA: TGTGCCAGCAGTCCGATAGGAGCGGGGCTCTACAATGAGCAGTTCTTC
D: NA; size: few; J: TRBJ2-7; V: TRBV5-1; CDR3: CASSLDGREQYF; DNA: TGCGCCAGCAGCTTGGACGGTCGGGAGCAGTACTTC
D: TRBD1; size: NA; J: TRBJ2-5; V: TRBV2; CDR3: CASRGQVQETQYF; DNA: TGTGCCAGCAGGGGACAGGTCCAAGAGACCCAGTACTTC
D: NA; size: NA; J: TRBJ1-5; V: TRBV12-3/TRBV12-4; CDR3: CASTFSKGNQPQHF; DNA: TGTGCCAGCACCTTTTCCAAGGGTAATCAGCCCCAGCATTTT
D: TRBD1; size: NA; J: TRBJ2-3; V: TRBV9; CDR3: CASSPRTGWSTDTQYF; DNA: TGTGCCAGCAGCCCTCGGACAGGGTGGAGCACAGATACGCAGTATTTT
D: NA; size: NA; J: TRBJ1-1; V: TRBV7-6; CDR3: CASSPGDMGATEAFF; DNA: TGTGCCAGCAGCCCTGGGGATATGGGGGCAACTGAAGCTTTCTTT
D: NA; size: NA; J: TRBJ1-2; V: TRBV7-9; CDR3: CAVLGYGYTF; DNA: TGTGCCGTATTGGGCTATGGCTACACCTTC
D: NA; size: NA; J: TRBJ2-5; V: TRBV3-1; CDR3: CASSQPESETQYF; DNA: TGTGCCAGCAGCCAACCAGAATCGGAGACCCAGTACTTC
D: TRBD2; size: NA; J: TRBJ2-2; V: TRBV2; CDR3: CASRGTSGGVNTGELFF; DNA: TGTGCCAGCAGGGGGACTAGCGGGGGAGTTAACACCGGGGAGCTGTTTTTT
D: NA; size: NA; J: TRBJ2-7; V: TRBV18; CDR3: CASPPNQHYEQYF; DNA: TGTGCCAGCCCCCCCAACCAACACTACGAGCAGTACTTC
D: NA; size: NA; J: TRBJ1-4; V: TRBV4-1; CDR3: CASSHRLIPDSVLNEKLFF; DNA: TGCGCCAGCAGCCATCGCCTAATCCCTGACAGTGTGTTAAATGAAAAACTGTTTTTT
D: NA; size: few; J: TRBJ1-5; V: TRBV21-1; CDR3: CASSKVVRTPGQPQHF; DNA: TGTGCCAGCAGCAAAGTGGTCCGTACCCCTGGGCAGCCCCAGCATTTT
D: NA; size: NA; J: TRBJ2-3; V: TRBV20-1; CDR3: CSACGTPRDTQYF; DNA: TGCAGTGCCTGCGGGACGCCGAGGGATACGCAGTATTTT
D: NA; size: NA; J: TRBJ1-1; V: TRBV12-3/TRBV12-4; CDR3: CASSERGEAFF; DNA: TGTGCCAGCAGCGAGCGGGGCGAAGCTTTCTTT
D: NA; size: few; J: TRBJ2-6; V: TRBV2; CDR3: CASTGEAGANVLTF; DNA: TGTGCCAGCACTGGGGAGGCTGGGGCCAACGTCCTGACTTTC
D: NA; size: NA; J: TRBJ2-2; V: TRBV7-3; CDR3: CASSPQGVSTGELFF; DNA: TGTGCCAGCAGCCCCCAAGGGGTATCAACCGGGGAGCTGTTTTTT
D: TRBD1; size: few; J: TRBJ1-1; V: TRBV27; CDR3: CASSPGTGMGTEAFF; DNA: TGTGCCAGCAGTCCCGGGACAGGGATGGGCACTGAAGCTTTCTTT
D: TRBD1; size: few; J: TRBJ1-6; V: TRBV5-5; CDR3: CASRTATGVNNSPLHF; DNA: TGTGCCAGCAGGACGGCCACAGGGGTTAATAATTCACCCCTCCACTTT
D: TRBD2; size: NA; J: TRBJ2-1; V: TRBV7-8; CDR3: CASKSGELNNEQFF; DNA: TGTGCCAGCAAGAGCGGGGAACTCAACAATGAGCAGTTCTTC
D: NA; size: NA; J: TRBJ2-7; V: TRBV5-6; CDR3: CASSLAGTGEQYF; DNA: TGTGCCAGCAGCTTGGCAGGGACCGGCGAGCAGTACTTC
D: NA; size: NA; J: TRBJ2-2; V: TRBV6-1; CDR3: CASSEARGLIAGELFF; DNA: TGTGCCAGCAGTGAAGCTCGTGGACTAATTGCCGGGGAGCTGTTTTTT